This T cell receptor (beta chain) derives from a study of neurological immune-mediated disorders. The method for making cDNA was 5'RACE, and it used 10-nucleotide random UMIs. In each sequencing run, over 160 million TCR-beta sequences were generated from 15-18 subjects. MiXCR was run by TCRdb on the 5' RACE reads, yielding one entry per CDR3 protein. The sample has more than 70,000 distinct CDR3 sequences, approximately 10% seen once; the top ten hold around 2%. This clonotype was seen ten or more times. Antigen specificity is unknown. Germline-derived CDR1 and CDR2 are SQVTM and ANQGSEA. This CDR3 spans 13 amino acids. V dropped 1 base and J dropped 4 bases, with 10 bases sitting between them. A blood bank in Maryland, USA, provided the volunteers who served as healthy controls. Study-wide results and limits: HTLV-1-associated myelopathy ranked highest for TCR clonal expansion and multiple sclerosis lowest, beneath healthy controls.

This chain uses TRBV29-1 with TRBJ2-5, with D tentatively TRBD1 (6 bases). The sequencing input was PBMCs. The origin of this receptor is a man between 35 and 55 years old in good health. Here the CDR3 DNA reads TGCAGCGTTGAAGCACGCAGGGGAGAGACCCAGTACTTC. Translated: CSVEARRGETQYF.